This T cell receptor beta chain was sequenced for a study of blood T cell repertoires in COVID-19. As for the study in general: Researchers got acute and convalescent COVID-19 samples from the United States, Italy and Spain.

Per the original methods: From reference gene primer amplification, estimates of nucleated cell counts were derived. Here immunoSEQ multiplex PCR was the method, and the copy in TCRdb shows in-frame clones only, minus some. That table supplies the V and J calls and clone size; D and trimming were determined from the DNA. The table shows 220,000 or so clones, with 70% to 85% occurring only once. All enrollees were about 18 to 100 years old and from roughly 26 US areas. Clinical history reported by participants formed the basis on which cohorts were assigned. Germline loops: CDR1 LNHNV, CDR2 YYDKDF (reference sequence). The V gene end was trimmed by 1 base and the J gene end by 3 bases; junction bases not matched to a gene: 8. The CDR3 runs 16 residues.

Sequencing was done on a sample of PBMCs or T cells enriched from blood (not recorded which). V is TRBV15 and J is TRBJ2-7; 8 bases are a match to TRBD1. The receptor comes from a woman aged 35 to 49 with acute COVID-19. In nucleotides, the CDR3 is TGTGCCACCAGCAGAGGTGGGCAGGGGGCGTACTACGAGCAGTACTTC. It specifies CATSRGGQGAYYEQYF.